These T cell receptor beta chains were read from a single sample in a study of spatial heterogeneity in lung cancer. TCRdb reanalysed the 5' RACE reads using MiXCR and keeps one entry per CDR3 protein. The data hold roughly 99,000 distinct CDR3 sequences, with roughly 21% observed a single time. Sequencing used PBMCs, obtained at follow-up. The receptor set was obtained from a male donor with early-stage non-small cell lung cancer. Each CDR3 is given with its conserved first and last residue. The order of the fields is V gene, J gene, CDR3 protein.

>TRBV12-3/TRBV12-4|TRBJ1-5
CASSLGGNNQPQHF
>TRBV3-1|TRBJ2-1
CASSQASGKQFF
>TRBV30|TRBJ1-5
CAWSGTPRWDDRDGRFGNQPQHF
>TRBV14|TRBJ2-5
CASSPGAGGPPETQYF
>TRBV30|TRBJ1-4
CAWSVGLGNEKLFF
>TRBV20-1|TRBJ1-1
CSATVNTEAFF
>TRBV12-3/TRBV12-4|TRBJ1-5
CASSFTAYSNQPQHF
>TRBV3-1|TRBJ2-3
CASSRGYTQYF
>TRBV2|TRBJ1-4
CASSVNRVTNEKLFF
>TRBV4-1|TRBJ2-3
CASSQVAVKVAGGLTQYF
>TRBV18|TRBJ2-1
CASSLLGDTDEQFF
>TRBV7-2|TRBJ2-7
CASSAAAGEIYEQYF
>TRBV11-1|TRBJ1-1
CASSLAGSANTEAFF
>TRBV7-9|TRBJ1-4
CASSWDLNEKLFF
>TRBV21-1|TRBJ2-1
CASSKWVQGAYNEQFF
>TRBV6-2/TRBV6-3|TRBJ1-5
CASTGQGGLQPQHF
>TRBV20-1|TRBJ1-2
CSARDSSQGRSYGYTF
>TRBV6-5|TRBJ2-1
CASSYSIEQFF
>TRBV6-5|TRBJ2-5
CASSYRPRGQETQYF
>TRBV5-1|TRBJ2-3
CASSLREVDTQYF
>TRBV18|TRBJ1-5
CASSPWAGDQPQHF
>TRBV30|TRBJ2-5
CAWSGGLAGKETQYF
>TRBV9|TRBJ2-7
CASSVESGESYEQYF
>TRBV11-2|TRBJ1-4
CASSWDNYSYEKLFF
>TRBV5-6|TRBJ2-7
CASSFDARSYEQYF
>TRBV19|TRBJ1-5
CASSHRQGWNQPQHF
>TRBV19|TRBJ1-2
CAISRGQRDSNYGYTF
>TRBV27|TRBJ2-2
CASSVTTGDTGELFF
>TRBV6-5|TRBJ2-7
CASRNAGTGGHEQYF
>TRBV11-2|TRBJ2-5
CASSLSRDRAQETQYF
>TRBV11-2|TRBJ2-2
CASSNTGTTIGGGELFF
>TRBV29-1|TRBJ1-1
CSVTGQTNTEAFF
>TRBV5-5|TRBJ2-5
CASIVGGRALPETQYF
>TRBV2|TRBJ2-5
CASSGPGGTQYF
>TRBV6-5|TRBJ2-5
CASSYLGVRAGETQYF
>TRBV2|TRBJ2-7
CASARRESNEQYF
>TRBV6-1|TRBJ2-1
CASRELALGWNEQFF
>TRBV20-1|TRBJ1-6
CSASNRNSPIHF
>TRBV2|TRBJ1-3
CASSAVSSGNTLYF
>TRBV7-2|TRBJ2-3
CASSPSTDTQYF
>TRBV19|TRBJ1-6
CASRSSGTGNSPLHF